The 24 T cell receptor beta chains listed next were all sequenced from one sample in a study of CD8+ T cells in alopecia areata. Sequencing relied on a cDNA template that was reverse transcribed from extracted RNA. Profiling relied on immunoSEQ multiplex PCR, and the TCRdb table lists in-frame clones only, not all of them. The sample shows 110,000 to 150,000 clones, around 49% of them seen only once. The sample in question was CD4+ T cells sorted from blood, obtained at week 0. Receptors were obtained from a human donor with alopecia areata.

This chain joins TRBV29-1 and TRBJ1-1; D remains ambiguous. V gave up 3 bases and J gave up 3 bases, with 11 bases separating them. Germline-derived CDR1 and CDR2 are SQVTM and ANQGSEA. There are 13 residues in the CDR3. The CDR3 is CSVEKRMDTEAFF. The DNA of the CDR3 is TGCAGCGTTGAGAAGAGAATGGACACTGAAGCTTTCTTT.

This rearrangement joins TRBV7-2 to TRBJ2-5; either TRBD1 or TRBD2 may supply D (7 bases each). Trimming took 5 bases from V and 2 from J, leaving 21 bases between them. Looked up from germline, CDR1 is SGHTA and CDR2 is FQGNSA. This CDR3 region has 17 residues. CDR3 sequence (DNA): TGTGCCAGCAGCCAGGGGGAGGGCAGGGCAACTCAAGAGACCCAGTACTTC. Amino acid sequence: CASSQGEGRATQETQYF.

The rearrangement joins TRBV27 to TRBJ2-7, with D perhaps matching TRBD1 (6 bases). Trimming stripped 6 bases from V and 6 bases from J, with 18 bases between. Germline V gene lookup returns CDR1 MNHEY and CDR2 SMNVEV (reference sequence). CDR3 length equals 14 residues. The CDR3 spells CASSTGILLSEQYF. CDR3 sequence (DNA): TGTGCCAGCAGCACAGGGATCCTTTTGAGCGAGCAGTACTTC.

The genes are TRBV27 and TRBJ2-7; D gene uncertain. Trimming stripped 4 bases from V and 0 bases from J, with 10 bases between. This CDR3 region has 14 residues. CDR1 is MNHEY and CDR2 is SMNVEV in the germline V gene (reference sequence). The CDR3 DNA reads TGTGCCAGCAGTTCCCGTCAGCTCTCCTACGAGCAGTACTTC. It encodes CASSSRQLSYEQYF.

The chain is built from TRBV15 and TRBJ1-2; D unresolved. This CDR3 spans 12 amino acids. Germline CDR1 and CDR2: LNHNV and YYDKDF (reference sequence). Between the trimmed V and J ends, which lost 8 bases and 1 base, there was a span of 8 bases. This CDR3 reads CATGVYNYGYTF. In nucleotides, the CDR3 is TGTGCCACCGGGGTTTATAACTATGGCTACACCTTC.

On this clone itself: Other DNA sequences in the same sample also yield this CDR3. The genes are TRBV29-1 and TRBJ1-1, with D hard to call. Germline values: CDR1 SQVTM, CDR2 ANQGSEA. CDR3 length: 11 amino acids. V lost 4 bases, J lost 4 bases, and 7 bases lay in between. The CDR3 DNA is TGCAGCGTTGCGACGGGCACTGAAGCTTTCTTT. Translation: CSVATGTEAFF. Combining the CDR3 with reference TRBV29-1 and TRBJ1-1 gives the whole variable domain SAVISQKPSRDICQRGTSLTIQCQVDSQVTMMFWYRQQPGQSLTLIATANQGSEATYESGFVIDKFPISRPNLTFSTLTVSNMSPEDSSIYLCSVATGTEAFFGQGTRLTVV.

This rearrangement joins TRBV30 to TRBJ2-1; D ambiguous. Trimming took 0 bases from V and 12 from J, leaving 12 bases between them. The CDR3 runs to 12 residues. In germline, CDR1 is GTSNPN, CDR2 SVGIG (reference sequence). This chain's CDR3 is CAWSVYSWGQFF. DNA of the CDR3: TGTGCCTGGAGTGTTTATTCATGGGGGCAGTTCTTC.

This clone was observed at least ten times. This sequence joins TRBV5-6 and TRBJ1-2, with 7 bases fitting TRBD1. The CDR3 covers 14 residues. Trimming removed 0 bases from V and 4 bases from J; junction bases left unmatched: 3. CDR1 is SGHDT and CDR2 is YYEEEE in the germline V gene. Here the CDR3 reads CASSLGTGSYGYTF. DNA of the CDR3: TGTGCCAGCAGCTTGGGGACAGGAAGCTATGGCTACACCTTC.

The V gene is TRBV30, the J gene TRBJ2-2; D possibly corresponds to TRBD1 (5 bases). This CDR3 has 12 residues. With 3 bases removed from V and 11 bases from J, the gap between germline ends came to 13 bases. Germline CDR1 is GTSNPN and CDR2 is SVGIG (reference sequence). CDR3 coding DNA: TGTGCCTGGAGGGTAACAGGTAGAGAGCTGTTTTTT. Translating gives CAWRVTGRELFF.

This sequence joins TRBV29-1 and TRBJ1-1; D gene ambiguous. Trimming removed 3 bases at V and 5 bases at J, with 10 bases between. This CDR3 has 12 amino acids. CDR1 is SQVTM and CDR2 is ANQGSEA in the germline V gene. CDR3 DNA: TGCAGCGTTGAGGGCCGCGTGACTGAAGCTTTCTTT. It codes for CSVEGRVTEAFF.

The rearrangement uses TRBV7-2 and TRBJ1-1; D is uncertain. The V and J ends lost 5 bases and 1 base respectively, with 14 bases between them. Looked up from germline, CDR1 is SGHTA and CDR2 is FQGNSA. This CDR3 has 15 residues. CDR3 DNA sequence: TGTGCCAGCAGCGATCTCACAGCGCAGAACACTGAAGCTTTCTTT. It encodes CASSDLTAQNTEAFF.

The chain has TRBV5-1 and TRBJ1-2; 9 nucleotides align to TRBD1. The V gene's germline CDR1 is SGHRS and CDR2 YFSETQ. CDR3 length equals 15 residues. J lost 5 bases, V lost 4 bases, and 9 bases had no gene match. The CDR3 DNA sequence: TGCGCCAGCAGCAATAAACAGGGGGCGGTATATGGCTACACCTTC. Its translation is CASSNKQGAVYGYTF.

The table lists this clone with a few counts. This rearrangement joins TRBV27 to TRBJ2-3, with D perhaps given as TRBD1 or TRBD2 (5 bases each). The germline V and J ends were trimmed by 6 bases and 2 bases, with 12 bases remaining between them. This CDR3 is 14 amino acids long. Per the germline V gene, CDR1 is MNHEY and CDR2 is SMNVEV (reference sequence). The CDR3 DNA reads as TGTGCCAGCAGGCTAACAGGACTCACAGATACGCAGTATTTT. This sequence encodes CASRLTGLTDTQYF.

CDR3 protein: CASSTRQNQPQHF. The CDR3 bases are TGTGCCAGCAGCACCCGACAGAATCAGCCCCAGCATTTT. This sequence joins TRBV7-2 and TRBJ1-5; TRBD1 is a possible D gene (5 bases). Trimming took 5 bases from V and 4 from J, leaving 9 bases between them. Looked up from germline, CDR1 is SGHTA and CDR2 is FQGNSA. CDR3 length: 13 residues.

With regard to this clone: Its ends do not fully match the called genes, so a read error is possible. The CDR3 spells CASSLGDTGQAF. The CDR3 DNA reads TGTGCCAGCAGCTTGGGGGATACGGGACAAGCATTC. The J gene is TRBJ2-7, the V gene TRBV5-6, with D maybe TRBD1 (6 bases). Germline lookup yields CDR1 SGHDT and CDR2 YYEEEE. The CDR3 runs to 12 residues.

This chain connects TRBV29-1 to TRBJ1-1; no reliable D call. V was clipped by 4 bases and J by 5 bases, with 17 bases between them. CDR3 length: 14 residues. Germline V gene sequence: CDR1 SQVTM, CDR2 ANQGSEA. The chain's CDR3 is CSVGDKRRETEAFF. The CDR3, as DNA: TGCAGCGTTGGTGACAAACGGAGGGAGACTGAAGCTTTCTTT.

This clone was counted between two and nine times. The V gene is TRBV7-2, the J gene TRBJ2-2, with 8 nucleotides matching TRBD2. V lost 3 bases and J lost 7; bases outside the gene matches: 4. Germline CDR1 and CDR2: SGHTA and FQGNSA. This CDR3 is 14 amino acids long. In DNA, the CDR3 is TGTGCCAGCAGCTTCGGACTAGCTGGCGGGGAGCTGTTTTTT. Protein product: CASSFGLAGGELFF.

The V and J genes are TRBV18 and TRBJ1-1; D gene unclear. Per the germline V gene, CDR1 is KGHSH and CDR2 is LQKENI. The CDR3 covers 11 residues. The V end lost 3 bases, the J end lost 7 bases, and 6 bases lay between the germline ends. CDR3 sequence (DNA): TGTGCCAGCTCACCCCTGGATGAAGCTTTCTTT. It yields the protein CASSPLDEAFF.

This clone has ten or more counts. A read error may account for a junction end that differs from germline. The CDR3 region has the DNA TGTGCCAGCAGTTACGAAGACAGGGGGCACGACTTC. This encodes CASSYEDRGHDF. This chain uses TRBV6-6 with TRBJ2-7; 10 bases map to TRBD1. Germline V lookup: CDR1 MNHNY, CDR2 SVGAGI (reference sequence). The CDR3 loop spans 12 amino acids.

The rearrangement links TRBV25-1 to TRBJ1-1; D gene unclear. This CDR3 has 11 amino acids. Germline V lookup: CDR1 MGHDK, CDR2 SYGVNS. The V and J ends lost 7 bases and 9 bases respectively, with 12 bases between them. The CDR3 nucleotides read TGTGCCAGCATCGGCATGGAAAAAGCTTTCTTT. Its translation is CASIGMEKAFF.

This clone was seen more than once but under ten times. This chain uses TRBV5-1 with TRBJ2-7; TRBD1 matches 7 bases. The CDR3 covers 15 residues. Germline V lookup: CDR1 SGHRS, CDR2 YFSETQ. After removal of 0 bases from V and 2 bases from J, the junction contained 5 bases not matched to a gene. The CDR3 region is CASSLAWDRTYEQYF. The DNA of the CDR3 is TGCGCCAGCAGCTTGGCTTGGGACAGAACCTACGAGCAGTACTTC.

The chain combines TRBV4-2 with TRBJ2-2, with TRBD2 matching 9 bases. The germline V gene encodes CDR1 LGHNA and CDR2 YNFKEQ. The CDR3 extends over 15 amino acids. The junction had 5 bases not matched to a gene; V was cut back by 4 bases and J by 5 bases. CDR3 region: CASSPREGDTGELFF. The CDR3 coding sequence is TGTGCCAGCAGCCCGCGGGAGGGTGATACCGGGGAGCTGTTTTTT.

In this sample, this clone turned up a few times. The chain links TRBV28 to TRBJ2-5; D is possibly TRBD2 (6 bases). The CDR3 is 13 amino acids. From germline, CDR1 is MDHEN and CDR2 SYDVKM. Trimming took off 3 bases at V and 2 bases at J, with 7 bases between the two ends. CDR3 coding DNA: TGTGCCAGCAGTTTGGGAGGACAAGAGACCCAGTACTTC. This translates into CASSLGGQETQYF.

This clone was seen a few times. The chain employs TRBV5-1 and TRBJ2-6; TRBD2 matches 9 bases. J was trimmed by 3 bases and V by 0 bases; bases with no gene match: 10. CDR1 is SGHRS, CDR2 YFSETQ, per germline. The CDR3 is 19 residues long. The CDR3 region is CASSLGMAGGPLGANVLTF. CDR3 DNA sequence: TGCGCCAGCAGCTTGGGAATGGCGGGAGGGCCTCTTGGGGCCAACGTCCTGACTTTC.